This T cell receptor (beta chain) was identified during a study of human T cells and chemical hapten exposure (dated by TCRdb to about 2021). Looking at the study overall: Libraries were combined into a pool for sequencing, and differences in TCR yield between samples came mainly from small differences in library volumes within the pool. The study tracked peripheral blood TCR repertoire changes in vivo during primary and secondary sensitization to the hapten diphenylcyclopropenone (DPC) in alopecia patients.

Total RNA was isolated from unfractionated whole blood collected in Tempus Blood RNA tubes. Roughly five healthy volunteers were used as TCR sequencing controls and were bled at day 0, 2 weeks and 6 weeks. This clonotype has at least ten counts. Its antigen target is currently unknown. Base qualities were left out, and no much larger clone turns up one base away. Trimming leaves V shorter by 5 bases and J shorter by 4 bases, with the junction holding 11 bases beyond the gene matches. From a lookup of the germline V gene, CDR1 and CDR2 are SGHVS and FQNEAQ. The CDR3 spans 16 residues, from the cysteine through the phenylalanine. Just CDR3 DNA is preserved here, 48 bases in frame from base 1. During library preparation, unique molecular identifiers were attached to individual cDNA molecules so that TCRs could be counted in a quantitative, reproducible way. Both TCR alpha and TCR beta chains were sequenced from each blood RNA sample. In the source study's methods: Samples had a median of about 90,000 TCRs, with a range from 23,224 to 690,600. The Decombinator software suite was used to annotate V, J and CDR3 in the TCR reads. Every sample was subsampled to the same number of TCRs (28,000) for the PS versus PT1 abundance plots. Expanded TCRs were defined as absent before sensitization and observed at least eight times at the 2-week time point. TCRdb redid the processing of the public reads, applying fastp at Q25 and MiXCR, and retained in-frame beta chains. Rows with one shared CDR3 protein collapse into an entry with the most common genes and DNA. None of the V and J calls come from the authors' own analysis; TCRdb made them. The sample table contains 95,000 to 150,000 distinct CDR3 sequences; only one count was recorded for more than 8.5% of them. Of the sample, about 1.4% is held by the ten largest clones.

The study at large found these results: DPC sensitization did not change the number of TCRs with a frequency above 1 in 1000, and there was no evidence of changes in global repertoire structure. After repeated subsampling, changes were observed in the strength of the expansion versus patch-test correlation and in the threshold at which the correlation became significant.

The rearranged segments are TRBV7-8 and TRBJ1-2, with TRBD1 identical over 9 junction bases. The sample consisted of whole blood. This sequence originates from a human donor in good health. Some clones in this sample may be carry-over from other donors' samples. Donor details come from another sample of the same person, matched by shared clones. DNA sequence: TGTGCCAGCAGCCCTAGGGACTGGACAGGGGCCTATGGCTACACCTTC. Its protein is CASSPRDWTGAYGYTF.